This TCR beta chain was sequenced during a study of T-cell memory formation after mild COVID-19. Notes on the study in general: Clones shrinking between day 15 and 85 showed a balanced CD4/CD8 split, and those that grew later tilted toward CD4+.

V gave up 0 bases and J gave up 7 bases, with 14 bases separating them. CDR1 is SGHRS and CDR2 is YFSETQ in the germline V gene. The CDR3 runs 15 residues. TCRdb fed the 5' RACE reads into MiXCR, producing one record per CDR3 protein. The sample comprises more than 250,000 distinct CDR3 sequences, around 15% of which are singletons, and roughly a fifth rests with the top ten. For this clonotype: What it binds is unknown.

This chain uses TRBV5-1 with TRBJ2-1, with unresolved D. This clonotype originated in a man between 18 and 29 years old who had mild COVID-19 (a few samples of this study predate the infection). Cell type and time point are not known. The sequenced sample was PBMCs or a T cell subset sorted from them (not recorded which). CDR3 region: CASSLATEYANEQFF. The DNA of the CDR3 is TGCGCCAGCAGCTTGGCTACGGAGTACGCGAATGAGCAGTTCTTC.